Below, 26 T cell receptor beta chains from the same sample are listed, as sequenced in a study of blood T cell repertoires in COVID-19. Sequencing was performed with immunoSEQ multiplex PCR; in TCRdb, only in-frame clones are kept and a portion is missing. The repertoire holds tens of thousands of clones, with about 80% as singletons. The sequenced material came from peripheral blood. Receptors originate from a man older than 75 with active or convalescent COVID-19.

The chain combines TRBV2 with TRBJ1-2; tentatively, D is TRBD1 (6 bases). This CDR3 has 16 amino acids. V lost 0 bases, J lost 6 bases, and 17 bases lay in between. Germline-derived CDR1 and CDR2 are SNHLY and FYNNEI. The CDR3: CASSEAGVTGPDGYTF. For the CDR3, the DNA is TGTGCCAGCAGTGAAGCCGGGGTTACAGGGCCGGATGGCTACACCTTC.

The gene calls are TRBV11-3 and TRBJ2-1; 9 nucleotides match TRBD2. This CDR3 contains 16 residues. Germline loops: CDR1 SGHNT, CDR2 YENEEA. Trimming took 1 base from V and 4 from J; bases not matched to a gene: 5. The CDR3 protein is CASSLVAGGRYNEQFF. CDR3 bases: TGTGCCAGCAGCTTAGTGGCGGGGGGGCGTTACAATGAGCAGTTCTTC.

This sequence joins TRBV7-9 and TRBJ2-7; perhaps TRBD1 as D (6 bases). The CDR3 spans 15 residues. Trimming pared 6 bases from V and 2 bases from J, leaving 17 bases between. Germline-derived CDR1 and CDR2 are SEHNR and FQNEAQ (reference sequence). The CDR3 DNA follows: TGTGCCAGCAGAGAGTTTGGGGGCTCCGCCTACGAGCAGTACTTC. Its translation is CASREFGGSAYEQYF.

V is TRBV10-3 and J is TRBJ2-1, with a possible D match to TRBD1 (5 bases). The CDR3 consists of 12 residues. Germline CDR1 is ENHRY and CDR2 is SYGVKD. V lost 8 bases, J lost 4 bases, and 9 bases lay in between. Here the CDR3 reads CAIQGRYNEQFF. The CDR3 DNA reads as TGTGCCATCCAGGGCAGGTACAATGAGCAGTTCTTC.

This clone was seen once. The gene calls are TRBV19 and TRBJ2-7; tentative D call: TRBD2 (6 bases). In germline, CDR1 is LNHDA, CDR2 SQIVND (reference sequence). This CDR3 has 14 residues. V shed 5 bases and J shed 3 bases, with 14 bases lying between them. The CDR3 loop is CASSYGLPSYEQYF. In DNA, the CDR3 is TGTGCCAGTAGTTACGGACTACCTAGCTACGAGCAGTACTTC.

The chain uses TRBV6-5 and TRBJ2-5; TRBD2 matches at 13 bases. This CDR3 comprises 15 residues. After removal of 8 bases from V and 5 bases from J, the junction contained 8 bases not matched to a gene. The germline CDR1 and CDR2 sequences are MNHEY and SVGAGI. CDR3 sequence: CASATSGGEVETQYF. CDR3 nucleotide sequence: TGTGCCAGCGCAACTAGCGGGGGGGAGGTGGAGACCCAGTACTTC.

This clone was seen more than once but under ten times. This rearrangement joins TRBV13 to TRBJ2-7; D ambiguous. Trimming took off 5 bases at V and 6 bases at J, with 8 bases between the two ends. CDR1 is PRHDT and CDR2 is FYEKMQ in the germline V gene (reference sequence). The length of the CDR3 is 11 residues. The chain's CDR3 is CASSDSGEQYF. As DNA, the CDR3 is TGTGCCAGCAGCGACTCCGGCGAGCAGTACTTC.

A word on this clone: Distinct nucleotide sequences in the sample also encode this CDR3. The chain joins TRBV5-8 to TRBJ1-2, with 10 bases matching TRBD1. CDR1 and CDR2 from the germline V gene are SGHTS and YDEGEE. CDR3 length: 13 residues. The V segment lost 4 bases and the J segment 7 bases; nucleotides outside the gene matches: 4. CDR3 in amino acids: CASSPRDRGGYTF. The CDR3 bases are TGTGCCAGCAGCCCCCGGGACAGGGGTGGCTACACCTTC.

The chain has TRBV7-3 and TRBJ1-3; 9 bases align to TRBD1. J was trimmed by 7 bases and V by 5 bases; bases with no gene match: 3. Germline CDR1 and CDR2: SGHTA and FQGTGA. The CDR3 runs to 13 residues. DNA for the CDR3: TGTGCCAGCAGCAGGGACAGGGACAACACCATATATTTT. It yields the protein CASSRDRDNTIYF.

V is TRBV18 and J is TRBJ2-3; the match to TRBD2 covers 8 bases. Trimming removed 0 bases from V and 2 bases from J; junction bases left unmatched: 4. Germline V gene lookup returns CDR1 KGHSH and CDR2 LQKENI. The CDR3 has 16 amino acids. Here the CDR3 reads CASSPPRGEDTDTQYF. The CDR3, as DNA: TGTGCCAGCTCACCACCGCGGGGGGAGGACACAGATACGCAGTATTTT.

This chain uses TRBV21-1 with TRBJ1-1. TRBV21-1 is flagged as a pseudogene. The CDR3 is 18 amino acids. For the CDR3, the DNA is TGTGCCAGCAGCGAAAAGGGGGGGTCACGAGGGTTGAACACTGAAGCTTTCTTT. This encodes CASSEKGGSRGLNTEAFF.

This clone was counted many times. The rearrangement uses TRBV4-1 and TRBJ2-5; D might be TRBD1 (6 bases). The V and J ends lost 1 base and 1 base respectively, with 19 bases between them. Per the germline V gene, CDR1 is MGHRA and CDR2 is YSYEKL. The CDR3 is 18 residues long. The CDR3, as DNA: TGCGCCAGCAGCCAAGGGGGGCAGGGACGAACCTTCCAAGAGACCCAGTACTTC. This translates into CASSQGGQGRTFQETQYF.

J is TRBJ1-1 and V is TRBV7-3; 9 positions match TRBD1. The CDR3 runs 13 residues. CDR1 and CDR2 from the germline V gene are SGHTA and FQGTGA. V lost 5 bases to trimming and J lost 3 bases; unmatched junction nucleotides: 1. The CDR3 sequence: CASSRQGDTEAFF. CDR3 DNA: TGTGCCAGCAGCAGACAGGGGGACACTGAAGCTTTCTTT.

The chain joins TRBV5-1 to TRBJ2-1; maybe TRBD2 (5 bases). V lost 1 base, J lost 4 bases, and 15 bases lay in between. Germline V gene sequence: CDR1 SGHRS, CDR2 YFSETQ. This CDR3 is built from 16 residues. The CDR3 loop reads CASSLSPGIYYNEQFF. The CDR3 DNA reads TGCGCCAGCAGCTTGAGTCCGGGGATTTATTACAATGAGCAGTTCTTC.

The V and J genes are TRBV7-9 and TRBJ1-1, with 7 bases fitting TRBD1. With V trimmed by 5 bases and J by 5 bases, 8 bases remained unmatched. Germline V gene sequence: CDR1 SEHNR, CDR2 FQNEAQ (reference sequence). The CDR3 runs 14 residues. CDR3 sequence reads: CASSRSGGATEAFF. The CDR3 DNA reads TGTGCCAGCAGCCGCTCAGGGGGTGCGACTGAAGCTTTCTTT.

The V gene is TRBV27, the J gene TRBJ2-1; a possible D gene is TRBD2 (5 bases). The CDR3 consists of 15 residues. Germline assignment: CDR1 MNHEY and CDR2 SMNVEV (reference sequence). The V end was cut by 5 bases, the J end by 7 bases, with 18 bases between. This chain's CDR3 is CASSPREGAMNEQFF. The DNA of the CDR3 is TGTGCCAGCAGTCCCCGTGAGGGTGCAATGAATGAGCAGTTCTTC.

The rearrangement joins TRBV4-2 to TRBJ1-2; maybe TRBD1 (5 bases). Germline values: CDR1 LGHNA, CDR2 YNFKEQ. With 3 bases removed from V and 3 bases from J, the gap between germline ends came to 11 bases. This CDR3 region has 14 residues. CDR3 loop: CASSHPGLDYGYTF. The CDR3 nucleotides are TGTGCCAGCAGCCATCCGGGACTTGACTATGGCTACACCTTC.

This chain joins TRBV21-1 and TRBJ2-7; no DNA check was done on the table's D call, TRBD1. TRBV21-1 is a known pseudogene. This CDR3 region has 13 residues. CDR3 sequence (DNA): TGTGCCAGCAGCGACGGACAGCCTTACGAGCAGTACTTC. This translates into CASSDGQPYEQYF.

V gene TRBV30 combines with J gene TRBJ2-7; D is possibly TRBD2 (6 bases). Trimming left V 1 base short and J 7 bases short, with 11 bases between. The CDR3 covers 12 residues. Germline CDR1 and CDR2: GTSNPN and SVGIG (reference sequence). The CDR3 coding sequence is TGTGCCTGGAGTGAGAGACTAGAGGAGCAGTACTTC. Its protein is CAWSERLEEQYF.

The table lists this clone with a few counts. This chain joins TRBV5-4 and TRBJ2-5; no clear D gene. There are 15 residues in the CDR3. Trimming removed 0 bases from V and 5 bases from J, with 14 bases in between. Germline loops: CDR1 SGHNT, CDR2 YYREEE (reference sequence). This CDR3 reads CASSLVLLGSETQYF. DNA for the CDR3: TGTGCCAGCAGCTTGGTCCTCCTCGGGTCCGAGACCCAGTACTTC.

This clone has only one observation. The chain recombines TRBV7-3 with TRBJ2-1; D not resolved. The V end lost 1 base, the J end lost 8 bases, and 9 bases lay between the germline ends. Per the germline V gene, CDR1 is SGHTA and CDR2 is FQGTGA. CDR3 size: 13 residues. Written as DNA, the CDR3 is TGTGCCAGCAGCTTAATGTTTTCTGATGAGCAGTTCTTC. Its protein is CASSLMFSDEQFF.

This chain joins TRBV5-1 and TRBJ2-5; 8 nucleotides align to TRBD1. There are 15 residues in the CDR3. Germline CDR1 and CDR2: SGHRS and YFSETQ. J lost 6 bases, V lost 2 bases, and 9 bases had no gene match. CDR3 sequence (DNA): TGCGCCAGCAGCTTACAGGACAGGGTAGGACAGACCCAGTACTTC. Its translation is CASSLQDRVGQTQYF. Full variable domain (missing parts from reference TRBV5-1 and TRBJ2-5): KAGVTQTPRYLIKTRGQQVTLSCSPISGHRSVSWYQQTPGQGLQFLFEYFSETQRNKGNFPGRFSGRQFSNSRSEMNVSTLELGDSALYLCASSLQDRVGQTQYFGPGTRLLVL.

This chain connects TRBV7-9 to TRBJ2-3; the match to TRBD2 covers 7 bases. The J segment lost 2 bases and the V segment lost 6 bases, leaving 8 bases of the junction unmatched. The CDR3 extends over 15 amino acids. Per germline, CDR1 SEHNR and CDR2 FQNEAQ (reference sequence). The CDR3 nucleotides read TGTGCCAGCAGTTGGGCTAGCGGAAACACAGATACGCAGTATTTT. Translating it yields CASSWASGNTDTQYF.

This clone was seen more than once but under ten times. The gene calls are TRBV7-9 and TRBJ2-5; 10 bases match TRBD2. Germline assignment: CDR1 SEHNR and CDR2 FQNEAQ (reference sequence). CDR3 size: 15 residues. V gave up 5 bases and J gave up 5 bases; unmatched junction bases: 8. The CDR3 DNA reads as TGTGCCAGCAGCCCCCAGCGGGGGGGCGGGGAGACCCAGTACTTC. As protein: CASSPQRGGGETQYF.

The chain is built from TRBV14 and TRBJ2-7; 9 bases map to TRBD1. Germline V lookup: CDR1 SGHDN, CDR2 FVKESK. The CDR3 runs to 16 residues. Losses at the gene ends were 1 base for V and 5 bases for J; bases not matched to a gene: 9. The CDR3 bases are TGTGCCAGCAGCCAAGTCAGGGGGACAGGGAACCACGAGCAGTACTTC. Amino acids: CASSQVRGTGNHEQYF.

The rearrangement links TRBV19 to TRBJ1-1; TRBD1 matches 9 bases. The CDR3 runs to 14 residues. The V gene's germline CDR1 is LNHDA and CDR2 SQIVND (reference sequence). The J segment lost 2 bases and the V segment lost 7 bases, leaving 5 bases of the junction unmatched. The CDR3 spells CASTRTGVNTEAFF. CDR3 coding DNA: TGTGCCAGTACCAGGACAGGGGTTAACACTGAAGCTTTCTTT. The full variable domain, with the rest looked up from reference TRBV19 and TRBJ1-1, is DGGITQSPKYLFRKEGQNVTLSCEQNLNHDAMYWYRQDPGQGLRLIYYSQIVNDFQKGDIAEGYSVSREKKESFPLTVTSAQKNPTAFYLCASTRTGVNTEAFFGQGTRLTVV.